This entry concerns a single TCR beta chain. The antigen is undetermined. Three rounds of nested PCR, following a modified ARM-PCR protocol, produced the TCRbeta library. TCRdb used MiXCR to reprocess the multiplex PCR reads, holding one entry per CDR3 protein. The sample lists under 85,000 distinct CDR3 sequences, less than 85% occurring once. No cell sorting was done before RNA was extracted from the tissue. This non-tumor lung sample came from over 3 cm beyond the tumor edge. The CDR3 is 16 amino acids. Per the germline V gene, CDR1 is MGHRA and CDR2 is YSYEKL. V was cut by 5 bases and J by 13 bases, with 29 bases left in between. The data derive from a study of tumor and adjacent non-tumor tissue in lung cancer. Study-wide findings and caveats: Higher tumor TCR diversity was associated with shorter survival.

The clonotype comes from a man between 65 and 85 years old with non-small cell lung cancer. Input material: distant non-tumor lung tissue. The V call is TRBV4-1, the J call TRBJ1-1, with D tentatively TRBD1 (6 bases). The DNA of the CDR3 is TGCGCCAGCAGCAAAGCCCCCGGGGGCGCCGGTAGTTGGGATTTCTTT. Translation: CASSKAPGGAGSWDFF.